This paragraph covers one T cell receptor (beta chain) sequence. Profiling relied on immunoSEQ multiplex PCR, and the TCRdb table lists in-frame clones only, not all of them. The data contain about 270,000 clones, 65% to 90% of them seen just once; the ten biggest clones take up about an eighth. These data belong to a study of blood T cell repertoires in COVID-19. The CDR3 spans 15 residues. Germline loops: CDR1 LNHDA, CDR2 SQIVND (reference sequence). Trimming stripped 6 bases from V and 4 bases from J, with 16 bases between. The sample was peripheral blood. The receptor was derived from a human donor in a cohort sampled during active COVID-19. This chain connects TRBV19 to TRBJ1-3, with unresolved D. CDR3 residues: CASRLVEARGNTIYF. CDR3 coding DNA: TGTGCCAGTAGGCTAGTAGAGGCCCGAGGAAACACCATATATTTT.